This TCR beta chain was profiled in a study of blood T cell repertoires in COVID-19 (dated by TCRdb to between 2020 and 2021). About the full investigation: Collaborator samples came from the United States, Italy and Spain and covered acute and convalescent phases of COVID-19. The prospective study material was composed of cDNA or gDNA derived from T cells, B-cell-depleted T cells, or PBMCs. Nearly every sample came with metadata listing a de-identified subject ID, COVID-19 status, age in years and sex. Deeply sampled blood TCRbeta repertoires from subjects exposed to, actively infected with, or recovered from COVID-19 were included in the dataset. The repertoires were released in a freely available public database meant as a resource for research on the immune response to SARS-CoV-2. Where available, HLA class I and class II types were obtained from metadata supplied by the sample provider rather than from assay-based typing. The samples were drawn from the first 160 participants of the ongoing ImmuneRACE study and from 1,254 subjects provided by 6 global collaborators. The paper as a whole reports these results and caveats: The amount of clinical and demographic metadata varied by source and participant and was provided uncurated.

Regarding this clone: Its recognized antigen is unknown. No base-level quality is on record; no much larger clone is a single base apart.

TCRbeta CDR3 regions were amplified from genomic DNA using the immunoSEQ Assay, a bias-controlled multiplex PCR. For the original study's pipeline: The number of nucleated cells in each sample was estimated by amplification of reference gene primers within the assay. To quantify the absolute abundance of each unique TCRbeta CDR3 rearrangement, sequence reads were collapsed and filtered. For each sample, productive Simpson clonality was calculated as the square root of Simpson's diversity index over productive rearrangements. Imported from immuneACCESS, the table was reduced by TCRdb to in-frame sequences with V and J called. These copies leave out some clones; in studies compared against another copy, an unresolved V gene accounts for under half, and the cause of the remainder is not known. Clone size and the V and J calls come from that table; the DNA yielded D and trimming. The sample has approximately 110,000 clones on record, roughly nine tenths of them singletons. Around 1.9% of the sample comes from the top ten.

In Seattle, one collaborating source enrolled patients while the infection was active and tracked those patients longitudinally over the course of disease. Collaborating institutions collected whole blood in K2EDTA tubes following their own protocols. For TCRbeta analysis, collaborators shipped samples as frozen whole blood, isolated PBMCs, or DNA extracted from either of those sample types. The clonotype comes from a man aged 50-60 years with COVID-19, enrolled during active disease. Sequencing was performed on peripheral blood.

The nucleotides read TGTGCCAGCGCGGAACGCACAGATACGCAGTATTTT. Translation gives CASAERTDTQYF. The chain uses TRBV12-3 or TRBV12-4 and TRBJ2-3, with the D segment identity uncertain. The CDR3 numbers 12 residues from cysteine through phenylalanine. Solely the CDR3 DNA is kept, with 36 bases framed from the first base. V is reduced by 8 bases and J by 1 base, leaving a spacing of 7 bases between them.